The 17 T cell receptor beta chains in this list originate from one sample, sequenced in a study of blood T cell repertoires in COVID-19. Profiled with immunoSEQ multiplex PCR; TCRdb holds only in-frame clones, not every one. In the table there are around 86,000 clones, about 87% of which are singletons. The sequenced sample was peripheral blood. The receptors stem from a human donor with acute or convalescent COVID-19. The donor label of this sample is uncertain.

The chain uses TRBV6-5 and TRBJ2-3, with TRBD2 matching over 7 bases. Per the germline V gene, CDR1 is MNHEY and CDR2 is SVGAGI. V gave up 11 bases and J gave up 1 base; unmatched junction bases: 9. This CDR3 has 14 amino acids. The CDR3 DNA is TGTGCCGGTACTAGCGCCACGGGCACAGATACGCAGTATTTT. Its translation: CAGTSATGTDTQYF.

The chain combines TRBV3-1 (or the pseudogene TRBV3-2) with TRBJ1-2; possibly TRBD1 for D (6 bases). The CDR3 extends over 15 amino acids. Germline V gene lookup returns CDR1 LGHDT and CDR2 YNNKEL (reference sequence). With 4 bases removed from V and 4 bases from J, the gap between germline ends came to 16 bases. For the CDR3, the DNA is TGTGCCAGCAGCCCCCAGAGGGGGGGCAGCTATGGCTACACCTTC. Encoded protein: CASSPQRGGSYGYTF.

V is TRBV10-1 and J is TRBJ1-5; D is perhaps TRBD1 (6 bases). Deletions cut 6 bases from V and 9 bases from J, with 18 bases between. The V gene's germline CDR1 is WNHNN and CDR2 SYGVQD (reference sequence). This CDR3 region has 14 residues. CDR3 DNA: TGCGCCAGCAGCGCAAACAGGGCCGGAGGGCCCCAGCATTTT. Encoded protein: CASSANRAGGPQHF.

This chain connects TRBV28 to TRBJ1-5, with 9 bases lining up with TRBD1. CDR1 MDHEN and CDR2 SYDVKM come from the germline V gene. Trimming removed 8 bases from V and 2 bases from J; junction bases left unmatched: 13. There are 17 residues in the CDR3. CDR3 sequence (DNA): TGTGCCAGCGTCAGCGGGGGAACAGGGGGCGGCAATCAGCCCCAGCATTTT. Protein: CASVSGGTGGGNQPQHF.

This chain links TRBV7-2 with TRBJ1-6, with TRBD1 identical over 9 bases. The V gene's germline CDR1 is SGHTA and CDR2 FQGNSA. This CDR3 has 18 amino acids. Losses at the gene ends were 6 bases for V and 3 bases for J; bases not matched to a gene: 12. CDR3 sequence reads: CASRKQGAASHYNSPLHF. The CDR3 DNA reads as TGTGCCAGCAGAAAACAGGGGGCGGCCTCCCACTATAATTCACCCCTCCACTTT. The variable domain in full, with the rest retrieved from reference TRBV7-2 and TRBJ1-6, is GAGVSQSPSNKVTEKGKDVELRCDPISGHTALYWYRQSLGQGLEFLIYFQGNSAPDKSGLPSDRFSAERTGGSVSTLTIQRTQQEDSAVYLCASRKQGAASHYNSPLHFGNGTRLTVT.

The rearrangement uses TRBV20-1 and TRBJ2-3; maybe TRBD2 (5 bases). Germline V CDR1 and CDR2: DFQATT, SNEGSKA (reference sequence). This CDR3 is built from 11 residues. V was clipped by 5 bases and J by 6 bases, with 9 bases between them. CDR3 sequence reads: CSAAGVDTQYF. DNA of the CDR3: TGCAGTGCTGCCGGGGTGGATACGCAGTATTTT.

The rearrangement joins TRBV15 to TRBJ2-7, with TRBD2 matching over 10 bases. Germline V CDR1 and CDR2: LNHNV, YYDKDF (reference sequence). The CDR3 totals 15 residues. V was pared by 8 bases and J by 2 bases, with 9 bases of the junction left unmatched. This CDR3 reads CATGVAGGPTYEQYF. The CDR3 coding sequence is TGTGCCACCGGGGTAGCGGGGGGCCCTACCTACGAGCAGTACTTC.

V is TRBV6-6 and J is TRBJ2-7, with 10 bases identical to TRBD1. CDR1 is MNHNY and CDR2 is SVGAGI in the germline V gene (reference sequence). The CDR3 totals 14 residues. V lost 2 bases to trimming and J lost 3 bases; unmatched junction nucleotides: 1. The CDR3 is CASSYRTGGYEQYF. The CDR3 coding sequence is TGTGCCAGCAGTTACCGGACAGGGGGCTACGAGCAGTACTTC.

The chain has TRBV28 and TRBJ2-7, with a weak D call TRBD2 (5 bases). CDR1 MDHEN and CDR2 SYDVKM come from the germline V gene. The CDR3 has 14 residues. The V end lost 5 bases, the J end lost 0 bases, and 11 bases lay between the germline ends. In DNA, the CDR3 is TGTGCCAGCAGTCCGGGATTTTTCTCCTACGAGCAGTACTTC. Protein: CASSPGFFSYEQYF.

This clone was seen just once. The CDR3 here is CASRPDGTVNEKLFF. In nucleotides, the CDR3 is TGTGCCAGCAGGCCGGACGGGACAGTTAATGAAAAACTGTTTTTT. This chain links TRBV28 with TRBJ1-4, with TRBD1 identical over 7 bases. Germline-derived CDR1 and CDR2 are MDHEN and SYDVKM. The CDR3 loop spans 15 amino acids. V dropped 6 bases and J dropped 4; count of bases not matched to a gene: 8.

DNA of the CDR3: TGCAGTGCTAGTACCCGGGGAACAGAAAATTCACCCCTCCACTTT. It specifies CSASTRGTENSPLHF. The genes are TRBV20-1 and TRBJ1-6; no reliable D call. The length of the CDR3 is 15 residues. Germline values: CDR1 DFQATT, CDR2 SNEGSKA (reference sequence). Trimming cost V 3 bases and J 7 bases, with 16 bases left between them.

Here the CDR3 DNA reads TGCGCCAGCAGCCAAGGAGAGGTTTCGGAGCTGTTTTTT. The encoded protein is CASSQGEVSELFF. The chain employs TRBV5-1 and TRBJ2-2; no reliable D call. V dropped 4 bases and J dropped 10 bases, with 14 bases sitting between them. Germline assignment: CDR1 SGHRS and CDR2 YFSETQ. The CDR3 has 13 residues.

CDR3 nucleotide sequence: TGTGCCAGCAGGGAACCGACAGGGACGAATTCACCCCTCCACTTT. Translated: CASREPTGTNSPLHF. This sequence joins TRBV25-1 and TRBJ1-6; 7 bases are shared with TRBD1. Germline trimming cut 6 bases from V and 7 bases from J; bases unmatched to any gene: 9. The CDR3 covers 15 residues. Germline V gene data show CDR1 as MGHDK and CDR2 as SYGVNS.

This clone was recorded once. The CDR3 loop reads CASRYAVETTEAFF. The CDR3 DNA reads TGTGCCAGCAGGTATGCGGTAGAGACGACTGAAGCTTTCTTT. This chain connects TRBV28 to TRBJ1-1; D is uncertain. CDR3 length: 14 residues. From germline, CDR1 is MDHEN and CDR2 SYDVKM. Trimming left V 6 bases short and J 5 bases short, with 16 bases between.

This clone was counted once. The V and J genes are TRBV5-4 and TRBJ2-3; D is possibly TRBD2 (6 bases). The CDR3 consists of 15 residues. V lost 0 bases and J 3 bases, leaving 11 bases between the germline ends. Germline CDR1 reads SGHNT; CDR2 reads YYREEE (reference sequence). CDR3 coding DNA: TGTGCCAGCAGCTTGGATGCGGGGCGGACAGATACGCAGTATTTT. Its translation: CASSLDAGRTDTQYF.

This clone has just a few counts. V gene TRBV6-5 combines with J gene TRBJ2-6; weak D call: TRBD2 (5 bases). This CDR3 spans 16 amino acids. Germline V lookup: CDR1 MNHEY, CDR2 SVGAGI. The V end was cut by 4 bases, the J end by 3 bases, with 13 bases between. Here the CDR3 DNA reads TGTGCCAGCAGTTTAGGATTCGGAGGTGGGGCCAACGTCCTGACTTTC. It encodes CASSLGFGGGANVLTF.

The V call is TRBV7-3, the J call TRBJ1-1; D is uncertain. The V end was cut by 0 bases, the J end by 4 bases, with 6 bases between. CDR3 length: 13 residues. Germline values: CDR1 SGHTA, CDR2 FQGTGA. The CDR3 DNA is TGTGCCAGCAGCTTAACCCCCCTCACTGAAGCTTTCTTT. Translated: CASSLTPLTEAFF.